The 14 T cell receptor beta chains reported below all come from one sample, sequenced in a study of OX40 agonist ivuxolimab in advanced cancers. Assay: immunoSEQ multiplex PCR; the TCRdb copy retains only in-frame clones and omits some. The repertoire holds roughly 70,000 clones, with about 91% as singletons. Source: CD4+ or CD8+ T cells sorted from blood, taken in a trial of the OX40 agonist ivuxolimab. Source of these receptors: an adult with an advanced solid tumor such as melanoma, head and neck, liver or kidney cancer.

This rearrangement joins TRBV5-5 to TRBJ1-1, with D maybe TRBD1 (5 bases). There are 15 residues in the CDR3. Germline V lookup: CDR1 SGHKS, CDR2 YYEKEE (reference sequence). V lost 2 bases and J lost 0, with 11 bases in between. The CDR3 coding sequence is TGTGCCAGCAGCTTAGGTCGGGGGGTGAACACTGAAGCTTTCTTT. It is translated as CASSLGRGVNTEAFF.

This clone has just one count. J is TRBJ1-5 and V is TRBV7-8; D not resolved. V was pared by 5 bases and J by 4 bases, with 15 bases between. CDR1 is SGHVS and CDR2 is FQNEAQ in the germline V gene. The CDR3 totals 15 residues. The CDR3 coding sequence is TGTGCCAGCAGCCTCACGGGTTTAGCGAATCAGCCCCAGCATTTT. Translation: CASSLTGLANQPQHF.

The chain couples TRBV27 to TRBJ1-5, with a possible D match to TRBD1 (6 bases). Germline V CDR1 and CDR2: MNHEY, SMNVEV (reference sequence). V lost 2 bases and J lost 6, with 17 bases in between. The CDR3 spans 16 residues. For the CDR3, the DNA is TGTGCCAGCAGTTTAGTGGGCAGGGGTGGAGGTCAGCCCCAGCATTTT. Its translation is CASSLVGRGGGQPQHF.

V is TRBV2 and J is TRBJ2-7; D uncertain. V dropped 6 bases and J dropped 1 base, with 4 bases sitting between them. The germline gives CDR1 SNHLY, CDR2 FYNNEI. The CDR3 loop spans 11 amino acids. The CDR3 bases are TGTGCCAGCAGCTCTTCCTACGAGCAGTACTTC. Protein: CASSSSYEQYF.

In this sample, this clone turned up once. This chain uses TRBV5-1 with TRBJ1-4; maybe TRBD1 (5 bases). This CDR3 region has 16 residues. Per the germline V gene, CDR1 is SGHRS and CDR2 is YFSETQ. Trimming removed 3 bases at V and 0 bases at J, with 12 bases between. CDR3 loop: CASSSKVQATNEKLFF. DNA for the CDR3: TGCGCCAGCAGCTCCAAAGTACAGGCAACTAATGAAAAACTGTTTTTT.

The V and J genes are TRBV11-2 and TRBJ2-3; a possible D gene is TRBD2 (6 bases). V was shortened by 0 bases and J by 6 bases, with 16 bases between the two germline ends. Germline V gives CDR1 SGHAT, CDR2 FQNNGV. The CDR3 length is 16 residues. This CDR3 reads CASSLDQGQRVDTQYF. CDR3 in DNA: TGTGCCAGCAGCTTAGATCAAGGGCAGCGGGTGGATACGCAGTATTTT. The whole variable domain, filled in from reference TRBV11-2 and TRBJ2-3, reads EAGVAQSPRYKIIEKRQSVAFWCNPISGHATLYWYQQILGQGPKLLIQFQNNGVVDDSQLPKDRFSAERLKGVDSTLKIQPAKLEDSAVYLCASSLDQGQRVDTQYFGPGTRLTVL.

This sequence joins TRBV5-6 and TRBJ1-6; the D gene is possibly TRBD1 (6 bases). From germline, CDR1 is SGHDT and CDR2 YYEEEE. V gave up 6 bases and J gave up 8 bases, with 12 bases separating them. The length of the CDR3 is 13 residues. The CDR3 spells CASTGTIDSPLHF. In nucleotides, the CDR3 is TGTGCCAGCACTGGGACAATCGATTCACCCCTCCACTTT.

The genes are TRBV7-9 and TRBJ2-1; 7 positions match TRBD1. V trimming: 5 bases; J trimming: 4 bases; junction bases outside the gene matches: 11. The CDR3 is 16 amino acids. CDR1 is SEHNR and CDR2 is FQNEAQ in the germline V gene (reference sequence). The CDR3 sequence: CASSRWTGELYNEQFF. The CDR3 coding sequence is TGTGCCAGCAGCAGGTGGACAGGAGAGCTATACAATGAGCAGTTCTTC.

This clone has a handful of counts. The chain has TRBV9 and TRBJ1-1, with D maybe TRBD1 (5 bases). Per germline, CDR1 SGDLS and CDR2 YYNGEE. There are 16 residues in the CDR3. Between the trimmed V and J ends, which lost 4 bases and 6 bases, there was a span of 22 bases. The CDR3 sequence: CASSPIRGTAVPEAFF. As DNA, the CDR3 is TGTGCCAGCAGCCCCATCCGTGGGACCGCAGTACCTGAAGCTTTCTTT. Together with reference TRBV9 and TRBJ1-1, the CDR3 gives the full variable domain: DSGVTQTPKHLITATGQRVTLRCSPRSGDLSVYWYQQSLDQGLQFLIQYYNGEERAKGNILERFSAQQFPDLHSELNLSSLELGDSALYFCASSPIRGTAVPEAFFGQGTRLTVV.

The genes are TRBV7-6 and TRBJ1-3, with D unresolved. Trimming shortened V by 1 base and J by 0 bases, and 4 bases separated the two germline ends. Germline lookup yields CDR1 SGHVS and CDR2 FNYEAQ. The CDR3 is 14 amino acids. This CDR3 is CASSLEPSGNTIYF. CDR3 coding DNA: TGTGCCAGCAGCTTAGAACCCTCTGGAAACACCATATATTTT.

The genes are TRBV19 and TRBJ2-1; D is possibly TRBD2 (6 bases). The CDR3 covers 15 residues. The germline CDR1 and CDR2 sequences are LNHDA and SQIVND (reference sequence). V dropped 4 bases and J dropped 0 bases, with 10 bases sitting between them. The CDR3 bases are TGTGCCAGTAGTAATGGACTAAGCTCCTACAATGAGCAGTTCTTC. Translating gives CASSNGLSSYNEQFF.

The chain links TRBV9 to TRBJ1-4; D call uncertain. The CDR3 contains 14 residues. Germline CDR1 is SGDLS and CDR2 is YYNGEE. V gave up 4 bases and J gave up 3 bases, with 10 bases separating them. Written as DNA, the CDR3 is TGTGCCAGCAGCTCCGCAGAGTCTAATGAAAAACTGTTTTTT. Protein sequence: CASSSAESNEKLFF.

As concerns this clone: Mismatch with germline at one junction end may stem from a read error. V is TRBV6-5 and J is TRBJ1-5; no clear D. CDR1 is MNHEY and CDR2 is SVGAGI in the germline V gene. This CDR3 region has 15 residues. As DNA, the CDR3 is TGTACCAGCAGCAAAGGGTCGAGTAGCAATCAGCCCCAGCATTTT. Translated: CTSSKGSSSNQPQHF.

This clone was recorded once. The J gene is TRBJ2-1, the V gene TRBV15; no definite D call. V lost 3 bases and J 4 bases, leaving 16 bases between the germline ends. Germline loops: CDR1 LNHNV, CDR2 YYDKDF (reference sequence). This CDR3 region has 16 residues. The CDR3 region has the DNA TGTGCCACCAGCAGGACCAAGGGTAGCTTTTACAATGAGCAGTTCTTC. The encoded protein is CATSRTKGSFYNEQFF.